The 23 T cell receptor beta chains below come from one sample, sequenced in a study of response to subunit inactivated influenza vaccine. TCRdb reprocessed the RT-PCR reads with MiXCR, giving one entry per CDR3 protein. This table has some 500,000 distinct CDR3 sequences, 25% appearing once. Specimen: CD4+ T cells sorted from PBMCs, collected around 5 days after vaccination. These receptors came from a man in his fifties who received an inactivated influenza vaccine.

In this sample, this clonotype turned up a few times. The V gene is TRBV28, the J gene TRBJ2-7; 7 bases fit TRBD1. The CDR3 sequence is 17 residues long. The V gene end was trimmed by 0 bases and the J gene end by 4 bases; junction bases not matched to a gene: 12. Germline loops: CDR1 MDHEN, CDR2 SYDVKM. In DNA, the CDR3 is TGTGCCAGCAGTTTATGGGGGCCGGGCACAGGGGAATACGAGCAGTACTTC. It codes for CASSLWGPGTGEYEQYF.

This clonotype was recorded many times. The V gene is TRBV20-1, the J gene TRBJ2-7; D tentatively fits TRBD1 or TRBD2 (5 bases each). The CDR3 runs to 14 residues. Germline-derived CDR1 and CDR2 are DFQATT and SNEGSKA (reference sequence). V lost 5 bases, J lost 6 bases, and 20 bases lay in between. CDR3 residues: CSAPRGTQLTEQYF. In DNA form, the CDR3 reads TGCAGTGCTCCCCGTGGGACCCAACTTACCGAGCAGTACTTC.

This clonotype has a handful of counts. This chain joins TRBV4-2 and TRBJ1-2, with a possible D match to TRBD1 (6 bases). CDR3 length equals 13 residues. CDR1 and CDR2 from the germline V gene are LGHNA and YNFKEQ. The V gene lost 1 base and the J gene lost 4 bases, with 7 bases spanning the gap. The CDR3 here is CASSQAQGYGYTF. DNA of the CDR3: TGTGCCAGCAGCCAAGCACAGGGCTATGGCTACACCTTC.

The chain employs TRBV7-9 and TRBJ1-2; D may be TRBD1 (5 bases). V was pared by 4 bases and J by 4 bases, with 13 bases between. The CDR3 has 14 residues. Germline CDR1 SEHNR, CDR2 FQNEAQ (reference sequence). The CDR3 bases are TGTGCCAGCAGCTCCGGACAAACGAGCTATGGCTACACCTTC. Protein sequence: CASSSGQTSYGYTF.

This clonotype has just a few counts. The J gene is TRBJ1-6, the V gene TRBV6-2 or TRBV6-3, with 10 bases that match TRBD1. V lost 2 bases and J lost 9; bases outside the gene matches: 1. Looked up from germline, CDR1 is MNHEY and CDR2 is SVGEGT. The CDR3 contains 14 residues. Here the CDR3 reads CASSYGTGASPLHF. The CDR3 DNA sequence: TGTGCCAGCAGTTACGGGACAGGGGCTTCACCCCTCCACTTT.

The chain has TRBV29-1 and TRBJ2-1; TRBD2 agrees at 13 bases. CDR3 length: 15 residues. V gave up 7 bases and J gave up 5 bases; unmatched junction bases: 8. Germline lookup yields CDR1 SQVTM and CDR2 ANQGSEA. The DNA for the CDR3 is TGCAGCGGGGGCTCCGGGACTAGCGGGGACAATGAGCAGTTCTTC. Translated: CSGGSGTSGDNEQFF.

The chain joins TRBV6-2 or TRBV6-3 to TRBJ2-2, with TRBD1 matching 7 bases. Germline V gene sequence: CDR1 MNHEY, CDR2 SVGEGT. V was clipped by 2 bases and J by 1 base; unmatched bases: 4. The CDR3 has 16 amino acids. CDR3 nucleotide sequence: TGTGCCAGCAGTTACCCCAGACAGGGGAACACCGGGGAGCTGTTTTTT. It codes for CASSYPRQGNTGELFF.

The chain has TRBV20-1 and TRBJ2-5, with 8 bases that match TRBD2. CDR1 DFQATT and CDR2 SNEGSKA come from the germline V gene (reference sequence). This CDR3 contains 14 residues. Trimming took 5 bases from V and 4 from J; bases not matched to a gene: 9. Here the CDR3 reads CSAGGTSSRETQYF. CDR3 coding DNA: TGCAGTGCTGGGGGGACTAGTAGTAGAGAGACCCAGTACTTC.

CDR3 amino acids: CASSYRTSQETQYF. The CDR3 DNA sequence: TGTGCCAGCAGCTACCGGACCTCCCAAGAGACCCAGTACTTC. The chain has TRBV7-2 and TRBJ2-5, with D hard to call. The CDR3 is made up of 14 amino acids. V was cut by 4 bases and J by 1 base, with 10 bases left in between. The V gene's germline CDR1 is SGHTA and CDR2 FQGNSA.

In this sample, this clonotype turned up a few times. The chain employs TRBV12-3 or TRBV12-4 and TRBJ2-5, with D possibly matching TRBD2 (6 bases). This CDR3 comprises 16 residues. The ends were cut back, 1 base at V and 6 bases at J, with 18 bases in the middle. The CDR3 nucleotides are TGTGCCAGCAGTTTAGGGCTTCAGCGGAGGGCGCAGACCCAGTACTTC. As protein: CASSLGLQRRAQTQYF.

This clonotype has more than one count but fewer than ten. This chain connects TRBV5-1 to TRBJ2-6, with a tentative D call TRBD1 (6 bases). CDR3 size: 16 residues. Deletions cut 2 bases from V and 0 bases from J, with 9 bases between. Per the germline V gene, CDR1 is SGHRS and CDR2 is YFSETQ. The DNA for the CDR3 is TGCGCCAGCAGCTTAGAACAGGGCTCTGGGGCCAACGTCCTGACTTTC. Residues: CASSLEQGSGANVLTF.

This chain joins TRBV29-1 and TRBJ2-5; maybe TRBD1 (5 bases). Trimming stripped 1 base from V and 2 bases from J, with 14 bases between. Germline-derived CDR1 and CDR2 are SQVTM and ANQGSEA. The CDR3 has 15 amino acids. CDR3 sequence: CSVEVAGSRQETQYF. CDR3 nucleotides: TGCAGCGTTGAAGTGGCAGGGTCTAGGCAAGAGACCCAGTACTTC.

The chain employs TRBV6-2 or TRBV6-3 and TRBJ2-7, with 12 bases identical to TRBD2. CDR1 is MNHEY and CDR2 is SVGEGT in the germline V gene. V shed 6 bases, J shed 5 bases, and the junction held 5 bases outside the gene matches. The CDR3 spans 14 residues. DNA for the CDR3: TGTGCCAGCAGCCGCCGACTAGCGGGAGACGAGCAGTACTTC. Amino acids: CASSRRLAGDEQYF.

This clonotype was recorded a few times. This chain connects TRBV5-1 to TRBJ1-1, with TRBD1 matching 11 bases. The CDR3 loop spans 14 amino acids. The germline V gene encodes CDR1 SGHRS and CDR2 YFSETQ. Losses at the gene ends were 4 bases for V and 5 bases for J; bases not matched to a gene: 4. The CDR3 is CASSAGQGATEAFF. DNA for the CDR3: TGCGCCAGCAGCGCAGGACAGGGGGCGACTGAAGCTTTCTTT.

In this sample, this clonotype turned up a few times. This chain connects TRBV15 to TRBJ2-1; 9 bases match TRBD2. This CDR3 is 13 amino acids long. In germline, CDR1 is LNHNV, CDR2 YYDKDF (reference sequence). The junction had 5 bases not matched to a gene; V was cut back by 5 bases and J by 9 bases. Here the CDR3 reads CATSLAGFGEQFF. The CDR3 DNA is TGTGCCACCAGCCTAGCGGGGTTTGGTGAGCAGTTCTTC.

This clonotype was recorded a few times. This chain links TRBV28 with TRBJ2-5; D possibly corresponds to TRBD1 (6 bases). The germline V gene has CDR1 MDHEN and CDR2 SYDVKM. The CDR3 is made up of 15 amino acids. Trimming pared 6 bases from V and 7 bases from J, leaving 21 bases between. The CDR3 DNA is TGTGCCAGCAGCGGTGCCGGGACACAATTCGGGACCCAGTACTTC. Amino acid sequence: CASSGAGTQFGTQYF.

This clonotype has a handful of counts. The rearrangement uses TRBV10-3 and TRBJ2-7, with 10 bases lining up with TRBD1. Germline assignment: CDR1 ENHRY and CDR2 SYGVKD. J was trimmed by 7 bases and V by 6 bases; bases with no gene match: 9. The CDR3 covers 14 residues. CDR3 protein: CAISPGTGVWEQYF. In nucleotides, the CDR3 is TGTGCCATCAGCCCCGGGACAGGGGTGTGGGAGCAGTACTTC.

The chain carries TRBV7-2 and TRBJ1-2; no definite D call. Looked up from germline, CDR1 is SGHTA and CDR2 is FQGNSA. The CDR3 length is 15 residues. Between the trimmed V and J ends, which lost 0 bases and 4 bases, there was a span of 12 bases. The DNA for the CDR3 is TGTGCCAGCAGCTTAGCTAGGCGGAAAACCTATGGCTACACCTTC. Translation: CASSLARRKTYGYTF.

J is TRBJ2-1 and V is TRBV20-1, with TRBD1 as a possible D gene (5 bases). Germline V gives CDR1 DFQATT, CDR2 SNEGSKA (reference sequence). V was pared by 3 bases and J by 7 bases, with 13 bases between. CDR3 length: 13 amino acids. This chain's CDR3 is CSARDIERNEQFF. CDR3 DNA sequence: TGCAGTGCTAGGGACATCGAACGGAATGAGCAGTTCTTC.

V usage is TRBV20-1 and J usage is TRBJ2-1; 9 bases line up with TRBD2. The CDR3 has 15 amino acids. CDR1 and CDR2 (germline): DFQATT, SNEGSKA (reference sequence). V shed 4 bases and J 6 bases; nucleotides not matched to a gene: 10. This CDR3 is CSATPPSGISNEQFF. In nucleotides, the CDR3 is TGCAGTGCTACCCCCCCTAGCGGGATTTCCAATGAGCAGTTCTTC.

This rearrangement joins TRBV20-1 to TRBJ1-6; 8 bases line up with TRBD1. V was clipped by 1 base and J by 5 bases; unmatched bases: 7. The germline CDR1 and CDR2 sequences are DFQATT and SNEGSKA (reference sequence). The CDR3 runs 16 residues. The CDR3 loop reads CSARAPETGDNSPLHF. The CDR3, as DNA: TGCAGTGCTAGAGCCCCCGAGACAGGGGATAATTCACCCCTCCACTTT.

This clonotype has a handful of counts. J is TRBJ2-4 and V is TRBV5-1, with D possibly being TRBD1 or TRBD2 (6 bases each). CDR3 length: 16 amino acids. CDR1 is SGHRS and CDR2 is YFSETQ in the germline V gene. V gave up 1 base and J gave up 7 bases, with 18 bases separating them. The CDR3, as DNA: TGCGCCAGCAGCTTGACGGGACACTCGGGGAGGAACATTCAGTACTTC. Amino acids: CASSLTGHSGRNIQYF.

This chain joins TRBV7-2 and TRBJ2-7, with D hard to call. Trimming removed 0 bases at V and 0 bases at J, with 9 bases between. This CDR3 contains 15 residues. Germline V lookup: CDR1 SGHTA, CDR2 FQGNSA. In nucleotides, the CDR3 is TGTGCCAGCAGCTTAGCGCTGGTCAGCTCCTACGAGCAGTACTTC. Residues: CASSLALVSSYEQYF.